The 14 T cell receptor beta chains given below trace back to one sample, sequenced in a study of identical twins. TCRdb redid the calling of the 5' RACE reads with MiXCR, one entry per CDR3 protein. This table holds over 550,000 distinct CDR3 sequences, 7.1% found once. These same records also appear under a second study, on yellow fever vaccine responses in identical twins.

Input material: PBMCs. Every receptor here comes from a woman in her late teens or twenties in good health.

This clonotype has a handful of counts. The chain recombines TRBV28 with TRBJ2-3, with a possible D match to TRBD1 (6 bases). CDR3 size: 16 residues. Per germline, CDR1 MDHEN and CDR2 SYDVKM. The ends were cut back, 5 bases at V and 6 bases at J, with 21 bases in the middle. DNA for the CDR3: TGTGCCAGCAGTCCCTCGGCTAGTTGGCAGGGGGATACGCAGTATTTT. Translating gives CASSPSASWQGDTQYF.

This clonotype occurred a few times. The V call is TRBV20-1, the J call TRBJ2-1; the D gene is possibly TRBD1 (5 bases). Trimming stripped 2 bases from V and 10 bases from J, with 6 bases between. The CDR3 is 10 amino acids. The germline CDR1 and CDR2 sequences are DFQATT and SNEGSKA (reference sequence). CDR3: CSARRGEQFF. The CDR3 region has the DNA TGCAGTGCTAGAAGGGGAGAGCAGTTCTTC.

The J gene is TRBJ1-1, the V gene TRBV5-1, with 7 bases that match TRBD1. Trimming at V came to 5 bases and at J to 3 bases, leaving 7 bases not matched to a gene. This CDR3 comprises 14 residues. The V gene's germline CDR1 is SGHRS and CDR2 YFSETQ. The CDR3 DNA reads TGCGCCAGCAGGCGAGAACAGGGGTACACTGAAGCTTTCTTT. This codes for CASRREQGYTEAFF.

The CDR3 DNA follows: TGTGCCAGCAGCTTCATGGGACAAGATCAAGAGACCCAGTACTTC. This translates into CASSFMGQDQETQYF. This chain links TRBV7-9 with TRBJ2-5; possible D gene TRBD1, 6 bases. This CDR3 is 15 amino acids long. Deletions cut 3 bases from V and 2 bases from J, with 13 bases between. CDR1 SEHNR and CDR2 FQNEAQ come from the germline V gene (reference sequence).

The CDR3, as DNA: TGTGCCAGCGGAGGGACATACACCTACGAGCAGTACGTC. Translating it yields CASGGTYTYEQYV. V usage is TRBV6-1 and J usage is TRBJ2-7; D tentatively reads TRBD1 or TRBD2 (6 bases each). The length of the CDR3 is 13 residues. In germline, CDR1 is MNHNS, CDR2 SASEGT. V was shortened by 8 bases and J by 2 bases, with 13 bases between the two germline ends.

In its sample, this clonotype was seen many times. V is TRBV5-6 and J is TRBJ1-6; the D is unclear. Trimming left V 4 bases short and J 5 bases short, with 10 bases between. Germline assignment: CDR1 SGHDT and CDR2 YYEEEE. The CDR3 runs 14 residues. The CDR3 DNA follows: TGTGCCAGCAGCACAACGAAAGATAATTCACCCCTCCACTTT. It encodes CASSTTKDNSPLHF.

This clonotype was found many times. The gene calls are TRBV5-1 and TRBJ1-2, with TRBD1 matching over 9 bases. Germline CDR1 is SGHRS and CDR2 is YFSETQ. V shed 0 bases, J shed 8 bases, and the junction held 5 bases outside the gene matches. This CDR3 spans 14 amino acids. The CDR3 spells CASSLEIGTGGYTF. The CDR3 DNA follows: TGCGCCAGCAGCTTGGAAATCGGGACAGGGGGCTACACCTTC. The full variable domain, its missing parts supplied by reference TRBV5-1 and TRBJ1-2, is KAGVTQTPRYLIKTRGQQVTLSCSPISGHRSVSWYQQTPGQGLQFLFEYFSETQRNKGNFPGRFSGRQFSNSRSEMNVSTLELGDSALYLCASSLEIGTGGYTFGSGTRLTVV.

This clonotype was counted many times. The chain has TRBV29-1 and TRBJ2-6; tentatively, D is TRBD1 (6 bases). The V and J ends lost 6 bases and 0 bases respectively, with 9 bases between them. This CDR3 contains 14 residues. CDR1 is SQVTM and CDR2 is ANQGSEA in the germline V gene. The CDR3 region is CSVLQGSGANVLTF. DNA for the CDR3: TGCAGCGTGTTACAGGGCTCTGGGGCCAACGTCCTGACTTTC.

This clonotype was counted between two and nine times. This chain connects TRBV28 to TRBJ2-1; 11 bases line up with TRBD2. V was clipped by 1 base and J by 3 bases; unmatched bases: 8. CDR1 and CDR2 (germline): MDHEN, SYDVKM. CDR3 size: 18 residues. The CDR3 sequence: CASSLFWTSGSFYNEQFF. DNA of the CDR3: TGTGCCAGCAGTTTATTTTGGACTAGCGGGTCTTTCTACAATGAGCAGTTCTTC.

There are many counts of this clonotype. V gene TRBV20-1 combines with J gene TRBJ2-1; 9 bases fit TRBD2. Germline assignment: CDR1 DFQATT and CDR2 SNEGSKA (reference sequence). The ends lost 6 bases at V and 8 bases at J; junction bases unmatched: 14. The CDR3 has 15 amino acids. CDR3 DNA: TGCAGTGCACACTCCGTCGAGCGGGGGGATGATGAGCAGTTCTTC. This gives the protein CSAHSVERGDDEQFF.

The chain couples TRBV6-1 to TRBJ2-7; 11 bases agree with TRBD2. Germline-derived CDR1 and CDR2 are MNHNS and SASEGT. CDR3 length: 14 residues. The V and J ends lost 6 bases and 7 bases, in that order; junction bases with no gene match: 8. The CDR3 DNA reads as TGTGCCAGCAGATTTAGCGGGGGGGCCGGGGAGCAGTACGTC. Its translation: CASRFSGGAGEQYV.

This clonotype was observed many times. The V call is TRBV12-3 or TRBV12-4, the J call TRBJ1-6; D is ambiguous. V gave up 5 bases and J gave up 17 bases, with 19 bases separating them. This CDR3 spans 13 amino acids. The CDR3, as DNA: TGTGCCAGCAGTCCCCATACGGGTGGAATAGTCCACTTT. Protein product: CASSPHTGGIVHF.

This clonotype was detected many times. J is TRBJ2-1 and V is TRBV28; the match to TRBD2 covers 10 bases. The germline V gene encodes CDR1 MDHEN and CDR2 SYDVKM. CDR3 size: 15 residues. V shed 8 bases, J shed 3 bases, and the junction held 7 bases outside the gene matches. The CDR3 region is CASSTSGAFYNEQFF. In DNA form, the CDR3 reads TGTGCCAGCTCAACTAGCGGGGCGTTCTACAATGAGCAGTTCTTC.

This chain joins TRBV7-9 and TRBJ2-1, with 8 bases that match TRBD1. This CDR3 contains 14 residues. The trim removed 5 bases at V and 6 bases at J, leaving 6 bases unmatched. Germline V lookup: CDR1 SEHNR, CDR2 FQNEAQ (reference sequence). The CDR3 DNA follows: TGTGCCAGCAGCCCAGACGGGACAGGCAATGAGCAGTTCTTC. Translated: CASSPDGTGNEQFF.